The clone carrying this T cell receptor (beta chain) has just a few counts. This sample was included in a study of T cell changes during pregnancy in multiple sclerosis. TCRdb keeps only in-frame clones here, not all; method: immunoSEQ multiplex PCR. The data contain some 30,000 clones, 92% of them singletons. Germline values: CDR1 SGHRS, CDR2 YFSETQ. Trimming took off 0 bases at V and 2 bases at J, with 9 bases between the two ends. The CDR3 is made up of 14 amino acids. This rearrangement joins TRBV5-1 to TRBJ2-7; D gene uncertain. This receptor was obtained from a female donor in good health, enrolled as a control in a pregnancy study. Sample: peripheral blood, taken in the first trimester of pregnancy. The CDR3 nucleotides are TGCGCCAGCAGCTTGGCCGCGAATCCCTACGAGCAGTACTTC. This gives the protein CASSLAANPYEQYF. Combining the CDR3 with reference TRBV5-1 and TRBJ2-7 gives the whole variable domain KAGVTQTPRYLIKTRGQQVTLSCSPISGHRSVSWYQQTPGQGLQFLFEYFSETQRNKGNFPGRFSGRQFSNSRSEMNVSTLELGDSALYLCASSLAANPYEQYFGPGTRLTVT.